This TCR beta chain was found in a study of T-cell memory formation after mild COVID-19. CDR1 LGHNA and CDR2 YSLEER come from the germline V gene. V lost 0 bases, J lost 10 bases, and 16 bases lay in between. The CDR3 totals 16 residues. TCRdb ran MiXCR on the 5' RACE reads and lists one entry per CDR3 protein. The top ten hold around 5.1% of the sample, which has about 110,000 distinct CDR3 sequences, 18% seen once. The sequenced sample consisted of PBMCs or a T cell subset sorted from them (not recorded which). The chain couples TRBV4-3 to TRBJ1-6, with D maybe TRBD1 (6 bases). The TCR was taken from a young man who had mild COVID-19 (a few samples of this study predate the infection). Cell type and time point are not known. CDR3 sequence (DNA): TGCGCCAGCAGCCAAGATCTTACCAGGGGAGCCTCACCCCTCCACTTT. This codes for CASSQDLTRGASPLHF.